The clone carrying this T cell receptor beta chain showed up just a few times. Only in-frame clones appear in the TCRdb table, and some are missing; sequencing was by immunoSEQ multiplex PCR. The sample lists approximately 60,000 clones, approximately 86% occurring once. This specimen belongs to a study of technical replicates of blood from a few donors. This TCR derives from a human donor in good health. Some clones in this sample may be carry-over from other donors' samples. Sequencing used PBMCs.

CDR3 sequence: CASSQDGNRLNEQYF. DNA for the CDR3: TGCGCCAGCAGCCAAGATGGAAACAGGCTGAACGAGCAGTACTTC. This chain joins TRBV4-3 and TRBJ2-7, with D possibly being TRBD1 (5 bases). Germline values: CDR1 LGHNA, CDR2 YSLEER. This CDR3 spans 15 amino acids. Trimming removed 0 bases from V and 5 bases from J, with 14 bases in between.